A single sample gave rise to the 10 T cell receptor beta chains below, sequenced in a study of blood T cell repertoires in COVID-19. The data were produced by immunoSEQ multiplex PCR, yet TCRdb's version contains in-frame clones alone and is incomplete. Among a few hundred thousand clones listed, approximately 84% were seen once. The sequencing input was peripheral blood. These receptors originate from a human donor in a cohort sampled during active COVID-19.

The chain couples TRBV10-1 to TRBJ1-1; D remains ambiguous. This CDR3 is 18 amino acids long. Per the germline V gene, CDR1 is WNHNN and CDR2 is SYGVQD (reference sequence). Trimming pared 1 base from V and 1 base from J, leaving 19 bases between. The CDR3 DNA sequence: TGCGCCAGCAGTGAGTGGGGATCTGGCGGGGTTGAGAACACTGAAGCTTTCTTT. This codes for CASSEWGSGGVENTEAFF.

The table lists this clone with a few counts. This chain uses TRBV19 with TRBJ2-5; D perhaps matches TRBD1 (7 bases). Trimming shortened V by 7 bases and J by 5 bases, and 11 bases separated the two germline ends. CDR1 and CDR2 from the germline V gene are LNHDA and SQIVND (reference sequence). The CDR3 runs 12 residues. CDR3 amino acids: CASTAGGETQYF. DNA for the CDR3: TGTGCCAGTACCGCAGGGGGGGAGACCCAGTACTTC.

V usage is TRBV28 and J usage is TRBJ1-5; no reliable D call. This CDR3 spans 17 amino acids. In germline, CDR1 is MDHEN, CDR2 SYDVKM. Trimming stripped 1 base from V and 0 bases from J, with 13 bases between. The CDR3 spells CASSLYRQTYSNQPQHF. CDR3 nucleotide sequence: TGTGCCAGCAGTTTATATCGGCAGACTTATAGCAATCAGCCCCAGCATTTT. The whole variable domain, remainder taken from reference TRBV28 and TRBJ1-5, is DVKVTQSSRYLVKRTGEKVFLECVQDMDHENMFWYRQDPGLGLRLIYFSYDVKMKEKGDIPEGYSVSREKKERFSLILESASTNQTSMYLCASSLYRQTYSNQPQHFGDGTRLSIL.

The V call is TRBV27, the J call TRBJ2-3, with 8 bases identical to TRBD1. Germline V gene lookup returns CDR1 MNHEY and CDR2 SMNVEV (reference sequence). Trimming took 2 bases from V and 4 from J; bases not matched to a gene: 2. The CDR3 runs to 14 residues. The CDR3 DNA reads TGTGCCAGCAGTTTAAGCAGGGGGCCAGATACGCAGTATTTT. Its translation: CASSLSRGPDTQYF.

The CDR3 DNA reads TGTGCCACCAGTGACTCCGGGACAGGGGCTTACTACGAGCAGTACTTC. This sequence encodes CATSDSGTGAYYEQYF. This chain uses TRBV24-1 with TRBJ2-7, with 10 bases fitting TRBD1. The CDR3 runs to 16 residues. The germline gives CDR1 KGHDR, CDR2 SFDVKD. After removal of 4 bases from V and 3 bases from J, the junction contained 8 bases not matched to a gene.

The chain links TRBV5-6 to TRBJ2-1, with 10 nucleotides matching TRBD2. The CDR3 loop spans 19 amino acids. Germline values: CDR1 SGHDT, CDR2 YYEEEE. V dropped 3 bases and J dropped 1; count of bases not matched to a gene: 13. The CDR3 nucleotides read TGTGCCAGCAGCTCTCCGGGACTAGCGACCTCCCCATCCTACAATGAGCAGTTCTTC. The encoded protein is CASSSPGLATSPSYNEQFF.

The CDR3 bases are TGTGCCAGTAGTCCCCACAGTGCAACTAATGAAAAACTGTTTTTT. It codes for CASSPHSATNEKLFF. The V and J genes are TRBV19 and TRBJ1-4; D unclear. Germline assignment: CDR1 LNHDA and CDR2 SQIVND (reference sequence). V was shortened by 5 bases and J by 0 bases, with 10 bases between the two germline ends. This CDR3 has 15 residues.

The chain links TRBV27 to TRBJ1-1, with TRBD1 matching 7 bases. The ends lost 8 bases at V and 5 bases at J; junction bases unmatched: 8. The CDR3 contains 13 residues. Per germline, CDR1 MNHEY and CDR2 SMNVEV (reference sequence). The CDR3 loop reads CASAAGGWTEAFF. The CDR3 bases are TGTGCCAGCGCGGCAGGGGGTTGGACTGAAGCTTTCTTT.

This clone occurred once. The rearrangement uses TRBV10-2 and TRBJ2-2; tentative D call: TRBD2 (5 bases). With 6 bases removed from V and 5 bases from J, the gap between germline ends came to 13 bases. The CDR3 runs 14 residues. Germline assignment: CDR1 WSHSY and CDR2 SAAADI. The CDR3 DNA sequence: TGCGCCAGCAGGAACGGGGTAGGGACCGGGGAGCTGTTTTTT. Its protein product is CASRNGVGTGELFF.

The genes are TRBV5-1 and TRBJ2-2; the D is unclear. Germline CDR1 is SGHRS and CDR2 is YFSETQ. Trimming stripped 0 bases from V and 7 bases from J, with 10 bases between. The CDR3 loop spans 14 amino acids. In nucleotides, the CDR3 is TGCGCCAGCAGCTTGGACTGGGCTGTCGGGGAGCTGTTTTTT. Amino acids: CASSLDWAVGELFF.